The 25 T cell receptor beta chains given below trace back to one sample, sequenced in a study of blood T cell repertoires in COVID-19. Clones were read by immunoSEQ multiplex PCR, and TCRdb kept only the in-frame ones, dropping some. The table has about 260,000 clones, approximately 89% seen once. The sequencing sample was made of peripheral blood. The receptor set was obtained from a woman aged 45-59 years with acute or convalescent COVID-19.

CDR3 bases: TGTGCCAGCCCAGGGGGAATCAAAAACATTCAGTACTTC. Residues: CASPGGIKNIQYF. V is TRBV13 and J is TRBJ2-4; TRBD1 matches at 7 bases. Germline assignment: CDR1 PRHDT and CDR2 FYEKMQ (reference sequence). The trim removed 8 bases at V and 3 bases at J, leaving 4 bases unmatched. The CDR3 extends over 13 amino acids.

J is TRBJ2-2 and V is TRBV7-2; perhaps TRBD1 as D (6 bases). V lost 3 bases to trimming and J lost 7 bases, with 12 bases between them. The CDR3 totals 14 residues. Germline V gene sequence: CDR1 SGHTA, CDR2 FQGNSA. This CDR3 reads CASSFTGLYGELFF. The DNA for the CDR3 is TGTGCCAGCAGCTTTACAGGGTTGTACGGGGAGCTGTTTTTT.

The chain uses TRBV20-1 and TRBJ2-1; no clear D gene. The CDR3 loop spans 10 amino acids. V dropped 3 bases and J dropped 7 bases, with 4 bases sitting between them. Germline V gene data show CDR1 as DFQATT and CDR2 as SNEGSKA (reference sequence). The CDR3 sequence: CSASQNEQFF. In DNA, the CDR3 is TGCAGTGCTAGCCAAAATGAGCAGTTCTTC.

This clone was detected only once. The J gene is TRBJ1-3, the V gene TRBV9, with 11 bases lining up with TRBD1. Per the germline V gene, CDR1 is SGDLS and CDR2 is YYNGEE. With V trimmed by 1 base and J by 2 bases, 5 bases remained unmatched. This CDR3 is built from 17 residues. The CDR3 spells CASSVRDRGFAGNTIYF. DNA for the CDR3: TGTGCCAGCAGCGTACGGGACAGGGGGTTCGCTGGAAACACCATATATTTT.

The rearrangement joins TRBV5-1 to TRBJ2-2, with a possible D match to TRBD2 (6 bases). Trimming took 3 bases from V and 4 from J, leaving 13 bases between them. The CDR3 sequence is 15 residues long. Germline V lookup: CDR1 SGHRS, CDR2 YFSETQ. CDR3 nucleotide sequence: TGCGCCAGCAGCTGGGGCAAGGAGGGCACCGGGGAGCTGTTTTTT. It yields the protein CASSWGKEGTGELFF.

This clone was seen only once. The chain recombines TRBV18 with TRBJ2-7, with D unresolved. This CDR3 comprises 13 residues. CDR1 is KGHSH and CDR2 is LQKENI in the germline V gene. V shed 5 bases and J shed 4 bases, with 12 bases lying between them. The CDR3 bases are TGTGCCAGCTCATCTACAGACCGTTACGAGCAGTACTTC. Translated: CASSSTDRYEQYF.

The chain links TRBV11-2 to TRBJ2-7; 9 nucleotides align to TRBD2. The V gene end was trimmed by 10 bases and the J gene end by 5 bases; junction bases not matched to a gene: 12. The CDR3 totals 14 residues. CDR1 is SGHAT and CDR2 is FQNNGV in the germline V gene. The CDR3 DNA follows: TGTGCCACCTCGCGGGGACTAGCATTCCACGAGCAGTACTTC. Translation gives CATSRGLAFHEQYF.

The chain employs TRBV4-2 and TRBJ2-7; 7 positions agree with TRBD2. The CDR3 is made up of 13 amino acids. Trimming removed 3 bases from V and 6 bases from J; junction bases left unmatched: 5. CDR1 and CDR2 from the germline V gene are LGHNA and YNFKEQ. Here the CDR3 DNA reads TGTGCCAGCAGCCAGAAAGGGACTATCGAGCAGTACTTC. Its protein is CASSQKGTIEQYF.

The V and J genes are TRBV7-7 and TRBJ2-7; TRBD1 agrees at 9 bases. J lost 1 base, V lost 2 bases, and 9 bases had no gene match. The CDR3 length is 17 residues. Looked up from germline, CDR1 is SSHAT and CDR2 is FNYEAQ (reference sequence). The CDR3 is CASSLNEWDRVSYEQYF. In nucleotides, the CDR3 is TGTGCCAGCAGCTTAAATGAGTGGGACAGGGTGTCCTACGAGCAGTACTTC.

The rearrangement uses TRBV7-3 and TRBJ2-7; TRBD1 aligns across 8 bases. The J segment lost 1 base and the V segment lost 2 bases, leaving 4 bases of the junction unmatched. Germline V gene sequence: CDR1 SGHTA, CDR2 FQGTGA. The CDR3 is made up of 15 amino acids. In DNA form, the CDR3 reads TGTGCCAGCAGCTTAGCGACAGGGGATTCCTACGAGCAGTACTTC. Amino acid sequence: CASSLATGDSYEQYF.

This chain uses TRBV9 with TRBJ2-7, with 9 bases fitting TRBD2. Germline-derived CDR1 and CDR2 are SGDLS and YYNGEE. The CDR3 spans 16 residues. The trim removed 0 bases at V and 1 base at J, leaving 5 bases unmatched. Here the CDR3 DNA reads TGTGCCAGCAGCGTAGGGGCGGGAGGGCCATCCTACGAGCAGTACTTC. Translation: CASSVGAGGPSYEQYF.

The chain couples TRBV3-1 (or the pseudogene TRBV3-2) to TRBJ1-4; TRBD1 is a possible D gene (5 bases). Germline loops: CDR1 LGHDT, CDR2 YNNKEL (reference sequence). V was trimmed by 4 bases and J by 4 bases, leaving 10 bases between them. The CDR3 is 14 residues long. CDR3 sequence (DNA): TGTGCCAGCAGCCCCCGACAGCGTAATGAAAAACTGTTTTTT. This encodes CASSPRQRNEKLFF.

V usage is TRBV28 and J usage is TRBJ1-5; 10 bases line up with TRBD1. Germline CDR1 reads MDHEN; CDR2 reads SYDVKM. The CDR3 runs 17 residues. V shed 6 bases, J shed 2 bases, and the junction held 10 bases outside the gene matches. In DNA form, the CDR3 reads TGTGCCAGCAGACCGAGAGTAGGGACAGGGGGCAATCAGCCCCAGCATTTT. It encodes CASRPRVGTGGNQPQHF.

There are a few counts of this clone. The chain couples TRBV13 to TRBJ2-1; tentatively, D is TRBD1 (6 bases). CDR3 length: 14 residues. Germline V gene sequence: CDR1 PRHDT, CDR2 FYEKMQ (reference sequence). V was clipped by 4 bases and J by 5 bases, with 12 bases between them. The CDR3 DNA reads as TGTGCCAGCAGCTCCCTAAAGGGGGACAATGAGCAGTTCTTC. This codes for CASSSLKGDNEQFF.

CDR3 amino acids: CASSRDRVQTNYGYTF. CDR3 nucleotides: TGTGCCAGCAGCCGTGACAGGGTTCAGACTAACTATGGCTACACCTTC. The V gene is TRBV4-2, the J gene TRBJ1-2; TRBD1 matches at 7 bases. CDR1 LGHNA and CDR2 YNFKEQ come from the germline V gene. Losses at the gene ends were 4 bases for V and 0 bases for J; bases not matched to a gene: 8. CDR3 size: 16 residues.

The count of this clone is one. The chain is built from TRBV24-1 and TRBJ1-5; no clear D. CDR1 and CDR2 (germline): KGHDR, SFDVKD. V was cut by 4 bases and J by 0 bases, with 6 bases left in between. The CDR3 consists of 14 residues. The CDR3 spells CATSDPYSNQPQHF. The CDR3 DNA is TGTGCCACCAGTGACCCGTATAGCAATCAGCCCCAGCATTTT.

This chain joins TRBV4-3 and TRBJ2-1, with TRBD1 identical over 10 bases. The junction had 8 bases not matched to a gene; V was cut back by 0 bases and J by 9 bases. This CDR3 has 16 amino acids. In germline, CDR1 is LGHNA, CDR2 YSLEER. CDR3 in amino acids: CASSQDLGTGAVEQFF. The CDR3 bases are TGCGCCAGCAGCCAAGATCTTGGGACAGGGGCGGTTGAGCAGTTCTTC.

The chain carries TRBV11-2 and TRBJ1-2; the D is unclear. This CDR3 is built from 13 residues. Germline CDR1 reads SGHAT; CDR2 reads FQNNGV. V lost 4 bases, J lost 5 bases, and 11 bases lay in between. CDR3 amino acids: CASSSSHMYGYTF. Here the CDR3 DNA reads TGTGCCAGCAGCTCCTCCCACATGTATGGCTACACCTTC. Complete variable domain (other parts from reference TRBV11-2 and TRBJ1-2): EAGVAQSPRYKIIEKRQSVAFWCNPISGHATLYWYQQILGQGPKLLIQFQNNGVVDDSQLPKDRFSAERLKGVDSTLKIQPAKLEDSAVYLCASSSSHMYGYTFGSGTRLTVV.

The V and J genes are TRBV9 and TRBJ1-6, with TRBD1 matching over 10 bases. The V segment lost 3 bases and the J segment 9 bases; nucleotides outside the gene matches: 3. Germline V lookup: CDR1 SGDLS, CDR2 YYNGEE. CDR3 length equals 14 residues. The CDR3 coding sequence is TGTGCCAGCAGCGGAGGACAGGGGGGTTCACCCCTCCACTTT. The encoded protein is CASSGGQGGSPLHF.

This sequence joins TRBV15 and TRBJ2-2; unclear D gene. Germline V gene lookup returns CDR1 LNHNV and CDR2 YYDKDF (reference sequence). The V end was cut by 3 bases, the J end by 5 bases, with 10 bases between. The CDR3 length is 14 residues. The chain's CDR3 is CATSSLTRTGELFF. The CDR3 nucleotides read TGTGCCACCAGCAGCCTAACTCGGACCGGGGAGCTGTTTTTT.

The J gene is TRBJ2-3, the V gene TRBV27, with TRBD1 matching over 7 bases. V lost 6 bases and J lost 2; bases outside the gene matches: 5. CDR1 MNHEY and CDR2 SMNVEV come from the germline V gene (reference sequence). This CDR3 spans 14 amino acids. The CDR3 sequence: CASRTGITTDTQYF. CDR3 coding DNA: TGTGCCAGCAGGACAGGGATAACCACAGATACGCAGTATTTT.

CDR3 in DNA: TGTGCCAGCAGTCCCATCCTAGGGGCGCGGGCTTTCTTT. This encodes CASSPILGARAFF. The rearrangement joins TRBV27 to TRBJ1-1, with D possibly TRBD1 on 5 matching bases. This CDR3 has 13 residues. The ends were cut back, 5 bases at V and 11 bases at J, with 18 bases in the middle. From germline, CDR1 is MNHEY and CDR2 SMNVEV (reference sequence).

The chain has TRBV18 and TRBJ2-5; D unclear. CDR3 size: 14 residues. Trimming stripped 0 bases from V and 5 bases from J, with 10 bases between. CDR1 and CDR2 (germline): KGHSH, LQKENI. The CDR3 region has the DNA TGTGCCAGCTCACCACCCTCAAAGCCTGAGACCCAGTACTTC. Protein: CASSPPSKPETQYF.

The genes are TRBV24-1 and TRBJ2-7; 10 bases align to TRBD1. Unmatched junction bases numbered 5, after V lost 3 bases and J lost 4 bases. The CDR3 contains 15 residues. Germline CDR1 reads KGHDR; CDR2 reads SFDVKD. The CDR3 region has the DNA TGTGCCACCAGTGATGGGACAGGGGCGAGGTACGAGCAGTACTTC. Encoded protein: CATSDGTGARYEQYF.

V usage is TRBV6-5 and J usage is TRBJ1-5; D uncertain. Germline V lookup: CDR1 MNHEY, CDR2 SVGAGI. Trimming left V 5 bases short and J 0 bases short, with 2 bases between. The CDR3 contains 12 residues. The CDR3: CASSLSNQPQHF. CDR3 sequence (DNA): TGTGCCAGCAGTCTTAGCAATCAGCCCCAGCATTTT.